This passage covers 19 T cell receptor beta chains from one sample sequenced in a study of blood T cell repertoires in COVID-19. Assay: immunoSEQ multiplex PCR; the TCRdb copy retains only in-frame clones and omits some. The data show 150,000 to 250,000 clones, with around 79% seen just once and over 5% held by the top ten. The sample consisted of peripheral blood. Source of these receptors: a woman aged 40 to 55 with COVID-19, enrolled during active disease.

The J gene is TRBJ1-1, the V gene TRBV11-2, with TRBD1 identical over 8 bases. CDR1 is SGHAT, CDR2 FQNNGV, per germline. The CDR3 totals 16 residues. V lost 1 base to trimming and J lost 4 bases; unmatched junction nucleotides: 8. The CDR3 reads CASSLGQGARGTEAFF. CDR3 DNA: TGTGCCAGCAGCTTAGGGCAGGGGGCCCGAGGCACTGAAGCTTTCTTT.

This rearrangement joins TRBV6-5 to TRBJ2-2; D is uncertain. Trimming stripped 9 bases from V and 0 bases from J, with 8 bases between. CDR3 length: 13 amino acids. Germline V gene lookup returns CDR1 MNHEY and CDR2 SVGAGI. The CDR3 here is CASSLANTGELFF. CDR3 nucleotide sequence: TGTGCCAGTTCCCTCGCGAACACCGGGGAGCTGTTTTTT.

This clone has only a few counts. V is TRBV9 and J is TRBJ2-2, with TRBD2 identical over 7 bases. The CDR3 consists of 19 residues. Germline V lookup: CDR1 SGDLS, CDR2 YYNGEE. J was trimmed by 2 bases and V by 2 bases; bases with no gene match: 15. CDR3: CASSVGPPMRGGNTGELFF. The DNA for the CDR3 is TGTGCCAGCAGCGTCGGGCCCCCGATGCGCGGGGGAAACACCGGGGAGCTGTTTTTT.

The DNA for the CDR3 is TGTGCCAGCAGCAGAATCGGGGGGAACACTGAAGCTTTCTTT. Its translation: CASSRIGGNTEAFF. The chain links TRBV7-3 to TRBJ1-1; perhaps TRBD1 as D (5 bases). The CDR3 extends over 14 amino acids. Germline V gene lookup returns CDR1 SGHTA and CDR2 FQGTGA. Trimming removed 5 bases at V and 1 base at J, with 11 bases between.

The V gene is TRBV7-3, the J gene TRBJ2-2; perhaps TRBD2 as D (5 bases). CDR3 length: 14 amino acids. V was cut by 4 bases and J by 2 bases, with 8 bases left in between. The germline V gene has CDR1 SGHTA and CDR2 FQGTGA. The CDR3 DNA follows: TGTGCCAGCAGCTCCGGGGTTAACACCGGGGAGCTGTTTTTT. It translates to CASSSGVNTGELFF.

The chain couples TRBV4-2 to TRBJ1-2; 7 bases agree with TRBD1. CDR1 is LGHNA and CDR2 is YNFKEQ in the germline V gene. V lost 2 bases to trimming and J lost 8 bases; unmatched junction nucleotides: 8. There are 14 residues in the CDR3. CDR3 in DNA: TGTGCCAGCAGCCAACCAGACAGGGATAGCGGCTACACCTTC. It codes for CASSQPDRDSGYTF.

The chain combines TRBV30 with TRBJ2-7, with TRBD1 matching 7 bases. Germline-derived CDR1 and CDR2 are GTSNPN and SVGIG (reference sequence). Trimming cost V 5 bases and J 4 bases; bases outside gene matches: 5. The CDR3 length is 12 residues. The CDR3 is CAWGRQGYEQYF. The CDR3 DNA sequence: TGTGCCTGGGGAAGACAGGGATACGAGCAGTACTTC.

This clone was seen only a few times. This rearrangement joins TRBV3-1 (or the pseudogene TRBV3-2) to TRBJ1-6; TRBD1 aligns across 10 bases. The V segment lost 9 bases and the J segment 7 bases; nucleotides outside the gene matches: 6. The CDR3 covers 14 residues. Germline V gene data show CDR1 as LGHDT and CDR2 as YNNKEL (reference sequence). The CDR3 DNA follows: TGTGCCAGACCTGGGACAGGGGAAAATTCACCCCTCCACTTT. Protein: CARPGTGENSPLHF.

This clone occurred many times. The chain links TRBV27 to TRBJ1-1, with 10 bases identical to TRBD1. Per germline, CDR1 MNHEY and CDR2 SMNVEV (reference sequence). This CDR3 contains 16 residues. Trimming at V came to 8 bases and at J to 3 bases, leaving 12 bases not matched to a gene. The CDR3 region is CASGSGTGAPDTEAFF. DNA of the CDR3: TGTGCCAGCGGGTCCGGGACAGGGGCCCCAGACACTGAAGCTTTCTTT.

This clone has just one count. V gene TRBV24-1 combines with J gene TRBJ2-5; the D is unclear. CDR1 and CDR2 (germline): KGHDR, SFDVKD. The CDR3 is made up of 13 amino acids. V shed 6 bases and J shed 1 base, with 8 bases lying between them. The CDR3 reads CATSIPGQETQYF. The CDR3 DNA is TGTGCCACCAGTATCCCGGGCCAAGAGACCCAGTACTTC.

The V call is TRBV28, the J call TRBJ1-1, with 7 nucleotides matching TRBD1. Germline-derived CDR1 and CDR2 are MDHEN and SYDVKM. CDR3 length equals 13 residues. The trim removed 2 bases at V and 9 bases at J, leaving 6 bases unmatched. Here the CDR3 DNA reads TGTGCCAGCAGTTTACAGGGACAGACTCAAGCTTTCTTT. As protein: CASSLQGQTQAFF.

The V call is TRBV9, the J call TRBJ1-1, with 7 bases identical to TRBD1. The trim removed 4 bases at V and 0 bases at J, leaving 9 bases unmatched. CDR1 and CDR2 (germline): SGDLS, YYNGEE. The CDR3 length is 16 residues. CDR3 sequence reads: CASSPWDSPMNTEAFF. The CDR3 DNA follows: TGTGCCAGCAGCCCCTGGGACAGCCCCATGAACACTGAAGCTTTCTTT. Full variable domain (missing parts from reference TRBV9 and TRBJ1-1): DSGVTQTPKHLITATGQRVTLRCSPRSGDLSVYWYQQSLDQGLQFLIQYYNGEERAKGNILERFSAQQFPDLHSELNLSSLELGDSALYFCASSPWDSPMNTEAFFGQGTRLTVV.

V and J are TRBV7-9 and TRBJ2-7; no clear D gene. The CDR3 is 13 residues long. Trimming took 1 base from V and 3 from J, leaving 7 bases between them. Germline CDR1 and CDR2: SEHNR and FQNEAQ (reference sequence). The CDR3 reads CASSLGQDYEQYF. DNA for the CDR3: TGTGCCAGCAGCTTAGGGCAAGACTACGAGCAGTACTTC.

The V and J genes are TRBV12-5 and TRBJ2-3, with TRBD1 matching 7 bases. V lost 2 bases and J lost 1; bases outside the gene matches: 3. This CDR3 has 15 residues. Looked up from germline, CDR1 is LGHNT and CDR2 is FRNRAP. The CDR3 region has the DNA TGTGCTAGTGGTTTGATCCAGGGGGGCACAGATACGCAGTATTTT. Amino acids: CASGLIQGGTDTQYF.

The chain is built from TRBV5-1 and TRBJ2-7; no definite D call. The CDR3 covers 13 residues. CDR1 SGHRS and CDR2 YFSETQ come from the germline V gene. Trimming cost V 3 bases and J 0 bases, with 7 bases left between them. The CDR3: CASSSYTSYEQYF. CDR3 in DNA: TGCGCCAGCAGCTCCTATACCTCCTACGAGCAGTACTTC.

The chain couples TRBV5-1 to TRBJ1-6; 9 bases fit TRBD1. Germline V gene data show CDR1 as SGHRS and CDR2 as YFSETQ. Trimming removed 4 bases from V and 7 bases from J; junction bases left unmatched: 3. The CDR3 runs to 14 residues. DNA of the CDR3: TGCGCCAGCAGCCTAGGGACAGGGAATTCACCCCTCCACTTT. As protein: CASSLGTGNSPLHF.

The chain carries TRBV6-6 and TRBJ1-5; 8 positions match TRBD1. The J segment lost 9 bases and the V segment lost 10 bases, leaving 20 bases of the junction unmatched. Germline V gene sequence: CDR1 MNHNY, CDR2 SVGAGI (reference sequence). This CDR3 is built from 16 residues. The CDR3 protein is CATSGQGNWPPVPQHF. The CDR3 DNA follows: TGTGCCACCAGCGGACAGGGAAACTGGCCCCCTGTGCCCCAGCATTTT.

This chain links TRBV9 with TRBJ1-2, with D possibly being TRBD1 (5 bases). Trimming removed 0 bases at V and 4 bases at J, with 7 bases between. CDR3 length: 13 amino acids. Per germline, CDR1 SGDLS and CDR2 YYNGEE. CDR3 amino acids: CASSVETGYGYTF. The CDR3 bases are TGTGCCAGCAGCGTAGAAACAGGCTATGGCTACACCTTC.

This clone has only a few counts. The gene calls are TRBV7-2 and TRBJ2-7; D is perhaps TRBD2 (5 bases). The CDR3 has 15 residues. Germline assignment: CDR1 SGHTA and CDR2 FQGNSA. The V gene lost 2 bases and the J gene lost 1 base, with 12 bases spanning the gap. The CDR3 DNA follows: TGTGCCAGCAGCTTATCTGTGGGAGCGTCCTACGAGCAGTACTTC. Its translation is CASSLSVGASYEQYF.